What follows is one T cell receptor (beta chain) and its context. Its specificity is not known. The CDR3 has 15 amino acids. In germline, CDR1 is MNHEY, CDR2 SMNVEV (reference sequence). Trimming removed 0 bases at V and 3 bases at J, with 12 bases between. In the PCR, 60 Vbeta and 13 Jbeta primers were used. TCRdb's copy holds only in-frame clones and misses some; the assay was immunoSEQ multiplex PCR. This sample has 55,000 to 85,000 clones, with 75% to 90% found just once. These data are taken from a study of cytomegalovirus exposure and HLA in healthy donors. Findings of the study overall: CMV serostatus was the only immune exposure information that was available. For most subjects, TCR beta sequences were reported to predict HLA-A and HLA-B alleles with accuracy.

This receptor was identified in a woman aged 30 to 39 in good health and CMV-seronegative. Input material: PBMCs. The V call is TRBV27, the J call TRBJ2-7; TRBD1 is a possible D gene (6 bases). CDR3 DNA: TGTGCCAGCAGTTTATCGGACAGTTACGGCTACGAGCAGTACTTC. This gives the protein CASSLSDSYGYEQYF.